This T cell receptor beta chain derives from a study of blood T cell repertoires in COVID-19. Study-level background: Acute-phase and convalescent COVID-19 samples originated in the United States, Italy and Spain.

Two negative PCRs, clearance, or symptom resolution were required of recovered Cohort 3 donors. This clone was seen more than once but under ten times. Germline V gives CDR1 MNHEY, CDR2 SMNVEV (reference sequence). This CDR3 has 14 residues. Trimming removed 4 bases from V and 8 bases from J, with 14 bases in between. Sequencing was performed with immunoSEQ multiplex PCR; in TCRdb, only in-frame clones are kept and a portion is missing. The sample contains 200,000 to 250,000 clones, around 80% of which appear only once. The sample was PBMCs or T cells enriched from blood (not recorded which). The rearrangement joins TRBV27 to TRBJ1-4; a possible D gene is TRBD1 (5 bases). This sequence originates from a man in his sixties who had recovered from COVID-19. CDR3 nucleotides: TGTGCCAGCAGTTGGCGGGGGAAAGGCGAAAAACTGTTTTTT. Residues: CASSWRGKGEKLFF. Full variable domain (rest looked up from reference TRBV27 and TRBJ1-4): EAQVTQNPRYLITVTGKKLTVTCSQNMNHEYMSWYRQDPGLGLRQIYYSMNVEVTDKGDVPEGYKVSRKEKRNFPLILESPSPNQTSLYFCASSWRGKGEKLFFGSGTQLSVL.